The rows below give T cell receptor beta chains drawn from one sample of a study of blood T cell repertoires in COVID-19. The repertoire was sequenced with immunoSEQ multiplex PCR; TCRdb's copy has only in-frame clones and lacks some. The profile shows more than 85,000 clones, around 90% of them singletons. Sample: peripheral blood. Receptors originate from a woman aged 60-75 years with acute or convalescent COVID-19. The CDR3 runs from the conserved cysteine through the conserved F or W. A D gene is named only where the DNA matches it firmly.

cdr3_aa: CASSYFSGGWNTEAFF; d_call: TRBD1; v_call: TRBV6-5
cdr3_aa: CAISEGKQTTNEKLFF; d_call: .; v_call: TRBV10-3
cdr3_aa: CASSRGQGANEKLFF; d_call: TRBD1; v_call: TRBV5-1
cdr3_aa: CAWSVAGSEQYF; d_call: TRBD2; v_call: TRBV30
cdr3_aa: CASSELGRDTF; d_call: .; v_call: TRBV2
cdr3_aa: CASSLPGLAFNTGELFF; d_call: TRBD2; v_call: TRBV7-2
cdr3_aa: CASSLFGLPNTEAFF; d_call: .; v_call: TRBV7-2
cdr3_aa: CASSPTGSPEPQHF; d_call: .; v_call: TRBV3-1/TRBV3-2
cdr3_aa: CAWSVLGQGAGGYTF; d_call: TRBD1; v_call: TRBV30
cdr3_aa: CASSFSRTGENYGYTF; d_call: TRBD1; v_call: TRBV5-1
cdr3_aa: CASSPGDRGYGYTF; d_call: TRBD1; v_call: TRBV5-1
cdr3_aa: CASSLDRYLNEQFF; d_call: TRBD1; v_call: TRBV19
cdr3_aa: CASGLSGQPQHF; d_call: .; v_call: TRBV12-5
cdr3_aa: CASSISPEADTQYF; d_call: .; v_call: TRBV19
cdr3_aa: CASSPRQGAYVLGEQFF; d_call: TRBD1; v_call: TRBV27
cdr3_aa: CASSLGAGGPSYNEQFF; d_call: TRBD2; v_call: TRBV5-5
cdr3_aa: CASSTDRGSRGYTF; d_call: .; v_call: TRBV21-1
cdr3_aa: CASSLGDRLYF; d_call: TRBD1; v_call: TRBV7-9
cdr3_aa: CASSVVSGVNTEAFF; d_call: .; v_call: TRBV9
cdr3_aa: CASTILQGLVQPQHF; d_call: .; v_call: TRBV28
cdr3_aa: CASSDGTSYGYTF; d_call: .; v_call: TRBV25-1
cdr3_aa: CASSVAVLSSYNEQFF; d_call: .; v_call: TRBV9
cdr3_aa: CASSGDRGWNTGELFF; d_call: TRBD1; v_call: TRBV6-1
cdr3_aa: CASSPGAINEKLFF; d_call: .; v_call: TRBV4-1
cdr3_aa: CASRQRSEKLFF; d_call: .; v_call: TRBV19
cdr3_aa: CASSQVWSTEAFF; d_call: .; v_call: TRBV3-1/TRBV3-2
cdr3_aa: CASSADRVGVAEAFF; d_call: TRBD1; v_call: TRBV11-2
cdr3_aa: CASSRGIDYGYTF; d_call: .; v_call: TRBV27
cdr3_aa: CAISSLGGRENTEAFF; d_call: .; v_call: TRBV10-3
cdr3_aa: CASSPGTGGPYEQYF; d_call: TRBD1; v_call: TRBV18
cdr3_aa: CASSVGISGYYEQYF; d_call: .; v_call: TRBV9
cdr3_aa: CASSSRQRNSYEQYF; d_call: .; v_call: TRBV13
cdr3_aa: CASSPGTGDLNEQFF; d_call: TRBD1; v_call: TRBV18
cdr3_aa: CASSIGDRRYNEQFF; d_call: TRBD1; v_call: TRBV19
cdr3_aa: CATSKGEIGDEQFF; d_call: .; v_call: TRBV24-1
cdr3_aa: CASSLGGGNSNQPQHF; d_call: .; v_call: TRBV7-9
cdr3_aa: CASRGLNPVKFF; d_call: .; v_call: TRBV27
cdr3_aa: CASSLVFSGSSYNEQFF; d_call: TRBD2; v_call: TRBV7-8
cdr3_aa: CASTSTRGANTEAFF; d_call: .; v_call: TRBV6-5
cdr3_aa: CASRPGGANYGYTF; d_call: .; v_call: TRBV28
cdr3_aa: CASRRGGGYGYTF; d_call: .; v_call: TRBV19
cdr3_aa: CASSLRAAEAFF; d_call: .; v_call: TRBV14
cdr3_aa: CSASGREGAKNIQYF; d_call: TRBD2; v_call: TRBV20-1
cdr3_aa: CASSFSGRVSSDEQYF; d_call: TRBD2; v_call: TRBV18
cdr3_aa: CASSLSFGGARGNTIYF; d_call: .; v_call: TRBV28